This T cell receptor (beta chain) originates from a study of Ad26.COV2.S vaccination and SARS-CoV-2 variants. This CDR3 has 16 amino acids. CDR1 is MGHRA and CDR2 is YSYEKL in the germline V gene. V was pared by 2 bases and J by 3 bases, with 6 bases of the junction left unmatched. Assay used: immunoSEQ multiplex PCR; TCRdb lists only in-frame clones, some missing. The data hold roughly 300,000 clones, with about 88% observed a single time. Stated treatment: roughly 19 received Ad26.COV2.S at low or high dose, single or two shots; roughly five received placebo; per-sample allocation not given. After the first vaccine or placebo injection, samples were drawn on day 63.

The J gene is TRBJ2-2, the V gene TRBV4-1; 7 bases align to TRBD1. The receptor was derived from a person aged 18 to 65 who received the Ad26.COV2.S COVID-19 vaccine or a placebo. This sample comprised peripheral blood, obtained in a trial of Ad26.COV2.S vaccine versus placebo. CDR3 region: CASSQQDRAHTGELFF. The CDR3 bases are TGCGCCAGCAGCCAACAAGACAGGGCCCACACCGGGGAGCTGTTTTTT.